The text below deals with one TCR beta chain. Looked up from germline, CDR1 is SGHNT and CDR2 is YYREEE (reference sequence). CDR3 length: 15 residues. With 4 bases removed from V and 1 base from J, the gap between germline ends came to 12 bases. This sample stems from a study of shared clonotypes between healthy human individuals. Only in-frame clones appear in the TCRdb table, and some are missing; sequencing was by immunoSEQ multiplex PCR. The sample consists of roughly 1,500,000 clones, approximately 98.5% of them appearing once. The TCR originated in a man aged 25-40 years in good health. The specimen sequenced was naive CD4+ T cells sorted from blood. Regarding subset: CD45RA+ positively selected. The chain combines TRBV5-4 with TRBJ1-5; TRBD1 might be the D (5 bases). CDR3 bases: TGTGCCAGCAGCCGGGACGGACGAAGCAATCAGCCCCAGCATTTT. This codes for CASSRDGRSNQPQHF.